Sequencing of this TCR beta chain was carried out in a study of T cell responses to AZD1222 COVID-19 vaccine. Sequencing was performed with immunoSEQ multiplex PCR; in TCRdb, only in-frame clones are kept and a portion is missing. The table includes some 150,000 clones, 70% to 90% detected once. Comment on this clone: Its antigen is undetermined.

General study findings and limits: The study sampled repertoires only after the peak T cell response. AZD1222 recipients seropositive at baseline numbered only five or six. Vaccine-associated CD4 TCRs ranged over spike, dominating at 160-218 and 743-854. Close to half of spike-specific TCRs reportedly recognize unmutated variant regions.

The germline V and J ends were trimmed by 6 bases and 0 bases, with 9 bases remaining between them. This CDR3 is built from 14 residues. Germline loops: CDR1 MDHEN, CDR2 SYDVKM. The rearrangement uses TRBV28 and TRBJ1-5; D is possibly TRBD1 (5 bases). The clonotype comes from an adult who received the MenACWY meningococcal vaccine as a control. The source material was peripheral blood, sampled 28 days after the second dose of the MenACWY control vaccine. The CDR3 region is CASRQEYSNQPQHF. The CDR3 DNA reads TGTGCCAGCAGACAGGAGTATAGCAATCAGCCCCAGCATTTT.